This TCR beta chain originates from a study of CD8 T cells in Susac syndrome. When the RNA was reverse transcribed, random hexamers were used with an input of roughly 0.45 to 1 ug. By means of immunoSEQ multiplex PCR, TCR beta CDR3 spanning 54 Vbeta and 13 Jbeta underwent amplification. TCRdb reanalysed the immunoSEQ multiplex PCR reads using MiXCR and keeps one entry per CDR3 protein. Of roughly 130,000 distinct CDR3 sequences listed, roughly 96% are singletons. Trimming took 3 bases from V and 2 from J; bases not matched to a gene: 7. CDR3 length equals 16 residues. CDR1 and CDR2 from the germline V gene are MNHNY and SVGAGI (reference sequence).

The sequence was collected from a human donor in good health. Source material: CD4+ T cells from PBMCs. This rearrangement joins TRBV6-6 to TRBJ1-2; 9 bases map to TRBD1. In nucleotides, the CDR3 is TGTGCCAGCAGTTATCCGACAGGGGGATTAAACTATGGCTACACCTTC. Protein: CASSYPTGGLNYGYTF.